Presented here are 4 T cell receptor beta chains from one specimen sequenced in a study of blood T cell repertoires in COVID-19. Measured with immunoSEQ multiplex PCR; TCRdb has only the in-frame clones, and not every one. The sample lists around 300,000 clones; about 90% were seen once. Material: PBMCs or T cells enriched from blood (not recorded which). The receptors come from an older woman who had recovered from COVID-19.

This rearrangement joins TRBV7-8 to TRBJ1-3, with TRBD1 matching over 10 bases. Germline-derived CDR1 and CDR2 are SGHVS and FQNEAQ. The CDR3 is 15 amino acids. J was trimmed by 9 bases and V by 4 bases; bases with no gene match: 9. DNA for the CDR3: TGTGCCAGCAGCTCGGGACAGGGGCTTATCGGCACCATATATTTT. Encoded protein: CASSSGQGLIGTIYF.

V is TRBV9 and J is TRBJ2-3; TRBD2 agrees at 12 bases. The germline V gene encodes CDR1 SGDLS and CDR2 YYNGEE. With V trimmed by 3 bases and J by 2 bases, 1 base remained unmatched. The CDR3 spans 15 residues. The CDR3 loop is CASSGTSGVTDTQYF. CDR3 nucleotides: TGTGCCAGCAGCGGGACTAGCGGGGTCACAGATACGCAGTATTTT.

This chain joins TRBV5-1 and TRBJ2-1; a possible D gene is TRBD2 (6 bases). The CDR3 runs to 16 residues. The V end lost 0 bases, the J end lost 10 bases, and 20 bases lay between the germline ends. Germline V gives CDR1 SGHRS, CDR2 YFSETQ. In nucleotides, the CDR3 is TGCGCCAGCAGCTTGGCGGGACCCCGGATCGCGGGGGAGCAGTTCTTC. This codes for CASSLAGPRIAGEQFF.

The gene calls are TRBV28 and TRBJ2-5, with a weak D call TRBD2 (6 bases). The CDR3 is 13 residues long. The germline V gene encodes CDR1 MDHEN and CDR2 SYDVKM. V gave up 6 bases and J gave up 0 bases, with 8 bases separating them. As DNA, the CDR3 is TGTGCCAGCAGGGGAGGACACCAAGAGACCCAGTACTTC. Translated, it gives CASRGGHQETQYF.